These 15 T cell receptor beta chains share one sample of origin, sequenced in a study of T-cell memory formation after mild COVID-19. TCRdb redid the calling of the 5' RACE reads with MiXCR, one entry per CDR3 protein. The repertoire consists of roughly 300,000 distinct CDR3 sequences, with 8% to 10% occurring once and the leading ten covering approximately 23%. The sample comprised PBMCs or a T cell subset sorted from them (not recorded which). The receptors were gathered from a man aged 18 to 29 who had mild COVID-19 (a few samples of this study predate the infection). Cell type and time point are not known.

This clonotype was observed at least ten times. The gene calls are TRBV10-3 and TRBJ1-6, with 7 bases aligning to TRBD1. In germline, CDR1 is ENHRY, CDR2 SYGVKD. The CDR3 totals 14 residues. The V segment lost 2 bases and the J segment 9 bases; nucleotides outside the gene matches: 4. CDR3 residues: CAISEGQERSPLHF. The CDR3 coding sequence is TGTGCCATCAGTGAGGGACAGGAACGTTCACCCCTCCACTTT.

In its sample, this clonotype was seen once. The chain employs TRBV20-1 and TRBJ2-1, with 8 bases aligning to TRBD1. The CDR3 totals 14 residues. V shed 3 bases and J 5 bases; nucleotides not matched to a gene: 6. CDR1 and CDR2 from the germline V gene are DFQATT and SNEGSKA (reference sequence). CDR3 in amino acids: CSASQGAGNNEQFF. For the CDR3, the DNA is TGCAGTGCTAGCCAGGGGGCCGGGAACAATGAGCAGTTCTTC.

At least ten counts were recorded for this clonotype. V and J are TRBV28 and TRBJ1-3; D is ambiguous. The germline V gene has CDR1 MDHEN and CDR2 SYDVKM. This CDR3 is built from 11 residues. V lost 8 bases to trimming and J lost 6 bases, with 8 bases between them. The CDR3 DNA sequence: TGTGCCAGCTTTAGGAAAAACACCATATATTTT. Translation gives CASFRKNTIYF.

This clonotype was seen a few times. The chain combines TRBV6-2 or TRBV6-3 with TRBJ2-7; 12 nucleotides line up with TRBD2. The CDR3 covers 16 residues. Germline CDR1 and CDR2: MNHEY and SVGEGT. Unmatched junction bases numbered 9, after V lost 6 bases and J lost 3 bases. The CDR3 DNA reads TGTGCCAGCAGGACAACTAGCGGGGGGACTTACTACGAGCAGTACTTC. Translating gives CASRTTSGGTYYEQYF.

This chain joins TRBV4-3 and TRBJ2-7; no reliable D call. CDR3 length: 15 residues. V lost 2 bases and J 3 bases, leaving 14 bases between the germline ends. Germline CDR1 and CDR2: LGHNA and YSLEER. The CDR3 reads CASSQSSNPYYEQYF. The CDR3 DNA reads TGCGCCAGCAGCCAATCTTCGAACCCCTACTACGAGCAGTACTTC.

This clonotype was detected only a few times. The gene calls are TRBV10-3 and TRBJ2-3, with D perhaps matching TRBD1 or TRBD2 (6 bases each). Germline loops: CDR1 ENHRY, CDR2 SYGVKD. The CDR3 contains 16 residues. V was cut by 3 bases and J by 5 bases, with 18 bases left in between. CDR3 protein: CAISDLSGARGDTQYF. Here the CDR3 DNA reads TGTGCCATCAGTGATCTATCGGGGGCGCGGGGAGATACGCAGTATTTT.

For the CDR3, the DNA is TGTGCCAGCAGCTTTGACAGAAACAATGAGCAGTTCTTC. As protein: CASSFDRNNEQFF. This chain joins TRBV7-9 and TRBJ2-1, with a tentative D call TRBD1 (5 bases). Germline loops: CDR1 SEHNR, CDR2 FQNEAQ (reference sequence). Trimming cost V 3 bases and J 5 bases, with 8 bases left between them. There are 13 residues in the CDR3.

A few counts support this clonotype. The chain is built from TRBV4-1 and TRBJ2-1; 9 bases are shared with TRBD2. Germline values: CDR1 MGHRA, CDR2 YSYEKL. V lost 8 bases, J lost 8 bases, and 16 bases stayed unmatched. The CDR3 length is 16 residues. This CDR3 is CASFFTWTSVGDEQFF. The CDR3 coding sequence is TGCGCCAGCTTTTTCACGTGGACTAGCGTCGGGGATGAGCAGTTCTTC.

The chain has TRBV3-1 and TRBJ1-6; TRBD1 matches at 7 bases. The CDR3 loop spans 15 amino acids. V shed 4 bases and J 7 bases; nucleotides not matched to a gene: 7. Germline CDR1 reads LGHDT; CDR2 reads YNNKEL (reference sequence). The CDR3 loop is CASSPPGTDNSPLHF. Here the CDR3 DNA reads TGTGCCAGCAGCCCGCCCGGGACAGACAATTCACCCCTCCACTTT.

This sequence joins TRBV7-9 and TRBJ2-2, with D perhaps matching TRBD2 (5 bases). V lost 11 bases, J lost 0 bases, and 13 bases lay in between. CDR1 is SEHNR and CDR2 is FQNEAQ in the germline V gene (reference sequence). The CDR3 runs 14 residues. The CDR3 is CAGTDFANTGELFF. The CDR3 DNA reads TGTGCCGGAACGGACTTTGCGAACACCGGGGAGCTGTTTTTT.

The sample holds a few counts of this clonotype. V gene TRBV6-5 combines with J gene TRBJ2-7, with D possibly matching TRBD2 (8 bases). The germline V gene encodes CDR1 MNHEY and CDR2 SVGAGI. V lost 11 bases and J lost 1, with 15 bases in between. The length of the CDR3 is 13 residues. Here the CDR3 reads CAAGGGQSYEQYV. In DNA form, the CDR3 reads TGTGCCGCCGGGGGGGGACAGTCCTACGAGCAGTACGTC.

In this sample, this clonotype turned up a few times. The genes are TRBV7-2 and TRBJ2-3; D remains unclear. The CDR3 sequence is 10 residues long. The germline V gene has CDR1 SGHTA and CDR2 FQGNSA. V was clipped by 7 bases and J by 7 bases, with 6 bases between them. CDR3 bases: TGTGCCAGCAAAGGTCATACGCAGTATTTT. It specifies CASKGHTQYF.

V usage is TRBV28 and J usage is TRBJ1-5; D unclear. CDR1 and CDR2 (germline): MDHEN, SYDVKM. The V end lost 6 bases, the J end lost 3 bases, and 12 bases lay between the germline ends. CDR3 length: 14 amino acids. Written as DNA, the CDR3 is TGTGCCAGCAGGCCCTGGCAGTTCAATCAGCCCCAGCATTTT. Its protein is CASRPWQFNQPQHF.

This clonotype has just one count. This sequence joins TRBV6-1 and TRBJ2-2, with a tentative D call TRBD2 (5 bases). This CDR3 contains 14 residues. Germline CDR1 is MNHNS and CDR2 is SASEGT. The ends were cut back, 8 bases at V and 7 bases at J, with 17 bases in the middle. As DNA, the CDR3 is TGTGCCAGCCAGCCGTACGGGGAAGTCGGGGAGCTGTTTTTT. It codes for CASQPYGEVGELFF.

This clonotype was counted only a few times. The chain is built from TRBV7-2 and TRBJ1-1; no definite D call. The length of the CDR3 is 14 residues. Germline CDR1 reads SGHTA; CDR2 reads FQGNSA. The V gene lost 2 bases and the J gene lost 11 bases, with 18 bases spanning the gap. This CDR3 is CASSLYPQWLMAFF. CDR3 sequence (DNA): TGTGCCAGCAGCTTATACCCTCAATGGCTGATGGCTTTCTTT.